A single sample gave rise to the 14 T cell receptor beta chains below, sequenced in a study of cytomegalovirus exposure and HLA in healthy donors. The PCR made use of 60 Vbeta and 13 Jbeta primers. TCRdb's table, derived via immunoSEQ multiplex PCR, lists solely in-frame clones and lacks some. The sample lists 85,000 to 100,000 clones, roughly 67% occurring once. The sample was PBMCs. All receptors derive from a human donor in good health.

Here the CDR3 reads CASSQDWGRKGFEPQHF. The CDR3 DNA sequence: TGTGCCAGCAGCCAAGATTGGGGGCGTAAGGGGTTTGAGCCCCAGCATTTT. The V gene is TRBV4-2, the J gene TRBJ1-5; D perhaps matches TRBD1 (6 bases). Trimming left V 0 bases short and J 8 bases short, with 20 bases between. CDR1 and CDR2 from the germline V gene are LGHNA and YNFKEQ. The CDR3 is 17 amino acids.

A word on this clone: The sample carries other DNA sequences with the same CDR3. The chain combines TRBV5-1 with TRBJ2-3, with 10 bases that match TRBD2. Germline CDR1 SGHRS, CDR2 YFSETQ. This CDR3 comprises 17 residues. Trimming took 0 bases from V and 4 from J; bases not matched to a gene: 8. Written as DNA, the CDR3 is TGCGCCAGCAGCTTGGTTCCTAGCGGGGGCGGGGCAGATACGCAGTATTTT. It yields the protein CASSLVPSGGGADTQYF. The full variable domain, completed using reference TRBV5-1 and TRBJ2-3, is KAGVTQTPRYLIKTRGQQVTLSCSPISGHRSVSWYQQTPGQGLQFLFEYFSETQRNKGNFPGRFSGRQFSNSRSEMNVSTLELGDSALYLCASSLVPSGGGADTQYFGPGTRLTVL.

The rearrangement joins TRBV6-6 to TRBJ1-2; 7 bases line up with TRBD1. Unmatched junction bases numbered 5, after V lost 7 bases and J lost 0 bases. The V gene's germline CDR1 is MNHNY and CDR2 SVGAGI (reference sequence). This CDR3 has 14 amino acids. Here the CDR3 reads CASKVGTANYGYTF. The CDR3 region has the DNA TGTGCCAGCAAAGTTGGGACAGCTAACTATGGCTACACCTTC.

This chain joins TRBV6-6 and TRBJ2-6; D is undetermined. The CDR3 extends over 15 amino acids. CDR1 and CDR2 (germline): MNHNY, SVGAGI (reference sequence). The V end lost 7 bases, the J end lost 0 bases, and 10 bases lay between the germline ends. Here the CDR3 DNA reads TGTGCCAGCACCCTTGCCGGCTCTGGGGCCAACGTCCTGACTTTC. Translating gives CASTLAGSGANVLTF.

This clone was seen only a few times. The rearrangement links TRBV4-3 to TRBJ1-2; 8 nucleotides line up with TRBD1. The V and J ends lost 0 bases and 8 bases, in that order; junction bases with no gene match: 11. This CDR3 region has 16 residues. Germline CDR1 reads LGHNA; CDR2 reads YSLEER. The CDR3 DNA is TGCGCCAGCAGCCAAGAGCGGCGGCAGGGGGCCAGCGGCTACACCTTC. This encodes CASSQERRQGASGYTF.

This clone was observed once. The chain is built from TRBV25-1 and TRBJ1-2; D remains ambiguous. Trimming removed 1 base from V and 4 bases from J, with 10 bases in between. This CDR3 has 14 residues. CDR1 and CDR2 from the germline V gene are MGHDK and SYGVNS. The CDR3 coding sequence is TGTGCCAGCAGTGAATGGGCAGGCTCCTATGGCTACACCTTC. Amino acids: CASSEWAGSYGYTF.

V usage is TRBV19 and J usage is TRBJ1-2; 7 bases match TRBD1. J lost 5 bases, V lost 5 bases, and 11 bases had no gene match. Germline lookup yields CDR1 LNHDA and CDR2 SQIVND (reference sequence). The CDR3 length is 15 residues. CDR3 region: CASSPKGGRDYGYTF. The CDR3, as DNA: TGTGCCAGTAGTCCTAAAGGGGGCAGGGATTATGGCTACACCTTC. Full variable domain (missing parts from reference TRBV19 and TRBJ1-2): DGGITQSPKYLFRKEGQNVTLSCEQNLNHDAMYWYRQDPGQGLRLIYYSQIVNDFQKGDIAEGYSVSREKKESFPLTVTSAQKNPTAFYLCASSPKGGRDYGYTFGSGTRLTVV.

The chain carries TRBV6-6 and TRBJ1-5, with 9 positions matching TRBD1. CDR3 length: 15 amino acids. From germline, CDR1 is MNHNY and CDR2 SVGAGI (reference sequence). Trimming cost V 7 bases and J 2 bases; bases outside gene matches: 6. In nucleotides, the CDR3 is TGTGCCAGCAAACCGGGACAGGGAGGCAATCAGCCCCAGCATTTT. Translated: CASKPGQGGNQPQHF.

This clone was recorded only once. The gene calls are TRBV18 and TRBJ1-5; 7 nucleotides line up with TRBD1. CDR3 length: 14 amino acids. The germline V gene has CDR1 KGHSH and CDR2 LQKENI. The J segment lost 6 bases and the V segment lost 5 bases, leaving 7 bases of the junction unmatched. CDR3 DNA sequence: TGTGCCAGCTCAGGATGGCAGGGGGGTCAGCCCCAGCATTTT. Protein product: CASSGWQGGQPQHF.

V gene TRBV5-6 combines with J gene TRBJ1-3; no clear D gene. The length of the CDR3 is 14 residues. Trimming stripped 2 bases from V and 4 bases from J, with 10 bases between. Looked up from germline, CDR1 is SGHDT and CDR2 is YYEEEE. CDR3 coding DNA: TGTGCCAGCAGCTTACTAGGGTACGGAAACACCATATATTTT. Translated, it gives CASSLLGYGNTIYF.

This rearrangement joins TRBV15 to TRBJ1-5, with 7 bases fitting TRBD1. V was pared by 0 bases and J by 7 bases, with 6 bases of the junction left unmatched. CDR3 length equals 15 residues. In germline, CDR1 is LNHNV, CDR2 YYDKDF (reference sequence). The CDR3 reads CATSREVTGTQPQHF. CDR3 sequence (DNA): TGTGCCACCAGCAGAGAAGTGACAGGGACGCAGCCCCAGCATTTT.

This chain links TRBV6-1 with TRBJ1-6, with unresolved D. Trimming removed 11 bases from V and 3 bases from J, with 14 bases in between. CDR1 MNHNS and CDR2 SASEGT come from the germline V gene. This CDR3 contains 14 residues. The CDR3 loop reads CAAGSGIYNSPLHF. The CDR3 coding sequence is TGTGCCGCGGGCTCGGGAATCTATAATTCACCCCTCCACTTT.

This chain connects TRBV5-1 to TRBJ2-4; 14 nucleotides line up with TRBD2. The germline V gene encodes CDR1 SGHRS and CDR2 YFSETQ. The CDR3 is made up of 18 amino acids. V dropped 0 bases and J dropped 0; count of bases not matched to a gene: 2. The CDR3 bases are TGCGCCAGCAGCTTGGGACTAGCGGGGGGGCTAGCCAAAAACATTCAGTACTTC. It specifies CASSLGLAGGLAKNIQYF.

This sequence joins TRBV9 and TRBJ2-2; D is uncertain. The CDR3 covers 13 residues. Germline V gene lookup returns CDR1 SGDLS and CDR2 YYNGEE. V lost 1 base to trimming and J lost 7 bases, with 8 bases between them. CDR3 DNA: TGTGCCAGCAGCGTAAGAGGAATCGGGGAGCTGTTTTTT. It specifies CASSVRGIGELFF. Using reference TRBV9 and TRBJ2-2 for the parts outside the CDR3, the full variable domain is DSGVTQTPKHLITATGQRVTLRCSPRSGDLSVYWYQQSLDQGLQFLIQYYNGEERAKGNILERFSAQQFPDLHSELNLSSLELGDSALYFCASSVRGIGELFFGEGSRLTVL.